This TCR beta chain derives from a study of cytomegalovirus exposure and HLA in healthy donors. Study-wide results and limits: Presence/absence comparisons presumed near-even sequencing depth among donors. A highly shared variant cluster was judged a likely technical artifact.

Both 60 Vbeta primers and 13 Jbeta primers went into the PCR. In the study's own analysis: In a later analysis, approximately 73 million unique TCR beta chains included roughly 11 million shared by two or more donors. This table comes from immunoSEQ multiplex PCR, and its TCRdb copy is limited to in-frame clones, with some not included. V and J calls and clone size are given by that table; D and trimming were obtained from the DNA. Seen here are some 100,000 clones, 60% to 75% observed once, and the top ten hold 8% to 13%. This clone was observed once. Its antigen is currently unknown. This specimen includes other DNA sequences encoding the same CDR3. Trimming cost V 7 bases and J 2 bases; bases outside gene matches: 7. This CDR3 has 15 residues. Germline CDR1 is SGHAT and CDR2 is FQNNGV. The donors, nominally healthy at sampling, likely had unrecorded immune exposures.

The origin of this receptor is a man aged 50-59 years in good health and CMV-seronegative. J is TRBJ2-2 and V is TRBV11-2, with 7 bases identical to TRBD2. The sequenced material came from PBMCs. The CDR3 sequence is CASTPAGKNTGELFF. CDR3 nucleotides: TGTGCCAGCACCCCAGCGGGGAAAAACACCGGGGAGCTGTTTTTT.